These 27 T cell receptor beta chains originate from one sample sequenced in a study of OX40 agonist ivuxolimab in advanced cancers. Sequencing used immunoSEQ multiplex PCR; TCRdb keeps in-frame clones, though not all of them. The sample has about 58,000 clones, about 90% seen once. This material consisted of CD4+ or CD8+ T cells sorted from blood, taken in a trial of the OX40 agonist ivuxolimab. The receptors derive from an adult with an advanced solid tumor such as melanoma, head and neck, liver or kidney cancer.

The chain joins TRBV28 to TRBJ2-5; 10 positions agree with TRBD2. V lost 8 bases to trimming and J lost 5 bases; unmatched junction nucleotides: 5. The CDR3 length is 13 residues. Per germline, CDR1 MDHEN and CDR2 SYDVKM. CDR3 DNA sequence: TGTGCCAGCGCACTAGCGGGGAGGGAGACCCAGTACTTC. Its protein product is CASALAGRETQYF.

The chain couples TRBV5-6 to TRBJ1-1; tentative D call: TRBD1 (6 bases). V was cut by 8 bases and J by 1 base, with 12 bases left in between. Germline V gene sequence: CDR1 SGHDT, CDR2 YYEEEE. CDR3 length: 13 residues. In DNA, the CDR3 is TGTGCCAGTGTCGGACAGCCGAACACTGAAGCTTTCTTT. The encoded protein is CASVGQPNTEAFF.

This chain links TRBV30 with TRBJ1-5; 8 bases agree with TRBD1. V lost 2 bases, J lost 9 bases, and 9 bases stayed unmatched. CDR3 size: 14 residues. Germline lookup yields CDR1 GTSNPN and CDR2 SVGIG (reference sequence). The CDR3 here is CAWSRDRGNVPQHF. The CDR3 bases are TGTGCCTGGAGTCGCGACAGGGGAAATGTGCCCCAGCATTTT.

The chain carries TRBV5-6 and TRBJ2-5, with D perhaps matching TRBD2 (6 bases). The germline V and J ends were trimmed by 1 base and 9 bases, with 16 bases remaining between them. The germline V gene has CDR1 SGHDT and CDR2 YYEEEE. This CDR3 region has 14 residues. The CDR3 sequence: CASSLSGFRRAQYF. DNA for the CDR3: TGTGCCAGCAGCTTGAGTGGGTTTCGGAGGGCCCAGTACTTC.

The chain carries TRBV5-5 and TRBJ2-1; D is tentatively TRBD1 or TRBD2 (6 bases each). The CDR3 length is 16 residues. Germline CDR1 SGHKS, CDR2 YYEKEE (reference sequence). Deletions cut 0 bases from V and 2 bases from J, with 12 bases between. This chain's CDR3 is CASSLGGGRTYNEQFF. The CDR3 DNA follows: TGTGCCAGCAGCTTGGGAGGGGGGCGCACCTACAATGAGCAGTTCTTC.

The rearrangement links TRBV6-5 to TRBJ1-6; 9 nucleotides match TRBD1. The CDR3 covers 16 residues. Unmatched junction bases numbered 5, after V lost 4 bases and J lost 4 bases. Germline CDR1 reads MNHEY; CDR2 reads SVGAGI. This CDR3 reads CASSLRDRAYNSPLHF. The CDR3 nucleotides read TGTGCCAGCAGTTTACGGGACAGGGCTTATAATTCACCCCTCCACTTT.

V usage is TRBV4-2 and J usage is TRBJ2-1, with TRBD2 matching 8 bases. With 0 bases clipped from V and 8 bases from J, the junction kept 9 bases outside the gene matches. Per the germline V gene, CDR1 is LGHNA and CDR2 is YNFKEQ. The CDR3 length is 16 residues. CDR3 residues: CASSQEQAGVGYEQFF. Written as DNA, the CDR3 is TGTGCCAGCAGCCAAGAGCAAGCGGGAGTTGGCTATGAGCAGTTCTTC.

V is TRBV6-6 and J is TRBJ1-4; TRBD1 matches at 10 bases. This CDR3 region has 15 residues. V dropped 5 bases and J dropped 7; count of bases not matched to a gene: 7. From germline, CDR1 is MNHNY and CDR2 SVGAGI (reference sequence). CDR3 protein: CASSAGTGVGEKLFF. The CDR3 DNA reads TGTGCCAGCAGTGCCGGGACAGGGGTGGGTGAAAAACTGTTTTTT.

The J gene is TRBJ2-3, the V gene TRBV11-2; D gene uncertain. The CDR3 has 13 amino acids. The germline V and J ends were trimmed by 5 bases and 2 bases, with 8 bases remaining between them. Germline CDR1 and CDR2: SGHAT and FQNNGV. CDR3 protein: CASSPPPTDTQYF. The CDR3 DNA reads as TGTGCCAGCAGCCCGCCCCCCACAGATACGCAGTATTTT.

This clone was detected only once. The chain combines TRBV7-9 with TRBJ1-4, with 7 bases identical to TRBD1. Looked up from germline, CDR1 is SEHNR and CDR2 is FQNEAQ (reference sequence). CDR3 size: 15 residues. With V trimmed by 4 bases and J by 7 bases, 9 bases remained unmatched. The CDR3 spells CASSSDRERGEKLFF. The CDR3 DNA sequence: TGTGCCAGCAGCTCCGACAGGGAACGGGGTGAAAAACTGTTTTTT.

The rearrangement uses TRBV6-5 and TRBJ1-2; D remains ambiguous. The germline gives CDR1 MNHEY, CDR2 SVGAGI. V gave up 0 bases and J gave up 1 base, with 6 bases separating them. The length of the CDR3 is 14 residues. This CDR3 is CASSYSIVNYGYTF. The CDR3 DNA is TGTGCCAGCAGTTACTCGATCGTTAACTATGGCTACACCTTC.

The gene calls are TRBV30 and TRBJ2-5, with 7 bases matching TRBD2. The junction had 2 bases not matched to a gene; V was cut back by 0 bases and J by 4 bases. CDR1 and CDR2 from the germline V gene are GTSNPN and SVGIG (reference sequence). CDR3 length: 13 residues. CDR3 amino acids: CAWSVTGGETQYF. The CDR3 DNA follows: TGTGCCTGGAGTGTAACGGGGGGAGAGACCCAGTACTTC.

The CDR3 DNA sequence: TGCGCCAGCAGCTTGGGACAGGGACTTAATAATTCACCCCTCCACTTT. Its protein product is CASSLGQGLNNSPLHF. The chain recombines TRBV5-1 with TRBJ1-6; the match to TRBD1 covers 7 bases. Germline CDR1 SGHRS, CDR2 YFSETQ. V lost 0 bases to trimming and J lost 5 bases; unmatched junction nucleotides: 5. The CDR3 is made up of 16 amino acids.

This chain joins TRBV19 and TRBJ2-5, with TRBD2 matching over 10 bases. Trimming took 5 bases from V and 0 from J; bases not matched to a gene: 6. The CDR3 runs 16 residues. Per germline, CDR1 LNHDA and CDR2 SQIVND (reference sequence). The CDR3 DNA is TGTGCCAGTAGTCCGGGACTAGCGACTAACCAAGAGACCCAGTACTTC. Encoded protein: CASSPGLATNQETQYF.

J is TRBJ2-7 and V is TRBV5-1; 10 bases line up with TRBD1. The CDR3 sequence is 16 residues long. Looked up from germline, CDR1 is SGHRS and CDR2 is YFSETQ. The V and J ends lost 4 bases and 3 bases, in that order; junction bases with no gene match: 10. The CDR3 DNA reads TGCGCCAGCAGCCCCGGACGACAGGGGGCGGTCTACGAGCAGTACTTC. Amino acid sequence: CASSPGRQGAVYEQYF. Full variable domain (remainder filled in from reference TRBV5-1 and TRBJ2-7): KAGVTQTPRYLIKTRGQQVTLSCSPISGHRSVSWYQQTPGQGLQFLFEYFSETQRNKGNFPGRFSGRQFSNSRSEMNVSTLELGDSALYLCASSPGRQGAVYEQYFGPGTRLTVT.

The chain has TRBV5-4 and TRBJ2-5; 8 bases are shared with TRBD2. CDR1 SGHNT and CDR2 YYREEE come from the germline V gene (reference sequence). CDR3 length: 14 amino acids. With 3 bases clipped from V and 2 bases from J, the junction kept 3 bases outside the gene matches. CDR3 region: CASSSRGEQETQYF. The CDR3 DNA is TGTGCCAGCAGCTCGCGGGGGGAACAAGAGACCCAGTACTTC.

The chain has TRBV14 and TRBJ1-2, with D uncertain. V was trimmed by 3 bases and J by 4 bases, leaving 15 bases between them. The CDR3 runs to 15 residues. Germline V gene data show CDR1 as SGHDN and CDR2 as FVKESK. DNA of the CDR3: TGTGCCAGCAGCCAGGCTTCAGGAATTACCTATGGCTACACCTTC. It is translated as CASSQASGITYGYTF.

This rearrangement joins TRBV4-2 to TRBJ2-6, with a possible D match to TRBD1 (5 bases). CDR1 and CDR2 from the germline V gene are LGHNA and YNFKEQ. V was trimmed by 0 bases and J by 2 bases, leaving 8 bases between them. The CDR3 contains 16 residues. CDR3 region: CASSQDPGTGANVLTF. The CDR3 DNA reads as TGTGCCAGCAGCCAAGATCCAGGGACTGGGGCCAACGTCCTGACTTTC.

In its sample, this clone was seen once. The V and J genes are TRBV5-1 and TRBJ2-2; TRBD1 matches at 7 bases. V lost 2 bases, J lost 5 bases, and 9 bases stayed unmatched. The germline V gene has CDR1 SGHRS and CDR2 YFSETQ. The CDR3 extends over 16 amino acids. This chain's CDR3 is CASSLQGQLDTGELFF. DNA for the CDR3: TGCGCCAGCAGCTTACAGGGACAGCTCGATACCGGGGAGCTGTTTTTT.

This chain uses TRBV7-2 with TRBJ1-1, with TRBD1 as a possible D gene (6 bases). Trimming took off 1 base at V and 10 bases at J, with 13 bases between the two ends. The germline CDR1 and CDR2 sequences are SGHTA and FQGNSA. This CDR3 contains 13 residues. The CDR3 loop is CASSLERQDLAFF. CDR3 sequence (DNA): TGTGCCAGCAGCTTAGAACGACAGGATCTAGCTTTCTTT.

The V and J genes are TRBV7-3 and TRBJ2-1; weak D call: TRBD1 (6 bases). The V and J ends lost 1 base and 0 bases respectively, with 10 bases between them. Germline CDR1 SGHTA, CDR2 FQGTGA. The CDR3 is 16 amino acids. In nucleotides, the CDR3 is TGTGCCAGCAGCTTAAACTTACAGGGCTCCTACAATGAGCAGTTCTTC. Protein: CASSLNLQGSYNEQFF.

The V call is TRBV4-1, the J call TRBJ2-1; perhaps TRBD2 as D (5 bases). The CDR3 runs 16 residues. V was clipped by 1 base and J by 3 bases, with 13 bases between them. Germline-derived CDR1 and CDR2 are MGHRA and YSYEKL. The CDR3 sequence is CASSQVYGVFYNEQFF. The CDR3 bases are TGCGCCAGCAGCCAAGTATACGGGGTTTTCTACAATGAGCAGTTCTTC.

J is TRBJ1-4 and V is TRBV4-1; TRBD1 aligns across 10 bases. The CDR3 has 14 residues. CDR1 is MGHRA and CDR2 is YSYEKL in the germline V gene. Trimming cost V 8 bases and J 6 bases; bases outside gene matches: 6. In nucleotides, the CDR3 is TGCGCCAGCCGCGCCGGACAGGGGGATGAAAAACTGTTTTTT. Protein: CASRAGQGDEKLFF.

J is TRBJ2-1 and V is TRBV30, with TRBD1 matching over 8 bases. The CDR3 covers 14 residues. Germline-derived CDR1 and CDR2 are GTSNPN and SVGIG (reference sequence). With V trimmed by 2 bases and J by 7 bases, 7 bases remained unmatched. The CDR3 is CAWSPRTGYNEQFF. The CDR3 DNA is TGTGCCTGGAGTCCCCGGACAGGGTATAATGAGCAGTTCTTC.

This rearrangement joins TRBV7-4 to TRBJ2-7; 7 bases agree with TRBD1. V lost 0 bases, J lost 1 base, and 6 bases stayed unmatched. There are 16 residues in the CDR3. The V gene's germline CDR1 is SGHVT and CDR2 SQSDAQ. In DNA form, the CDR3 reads TGTGCCAGCAGCTTAGCGTCAACAGGGGAGTCCTACGAGCAGTACTTC. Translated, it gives CASSLASTGESYEQYF. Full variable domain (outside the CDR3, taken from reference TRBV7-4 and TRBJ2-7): GAGVSQSPRYKVAKRGRDVALRCDSISGHVTLYWYRQTLGQGSEVLTYSQSDAQRDKSGRPSGRFSAERPERSVSTLKIQRTEQGDSAVYLCASSLASTGESYEQYFGPGTRLTVT.

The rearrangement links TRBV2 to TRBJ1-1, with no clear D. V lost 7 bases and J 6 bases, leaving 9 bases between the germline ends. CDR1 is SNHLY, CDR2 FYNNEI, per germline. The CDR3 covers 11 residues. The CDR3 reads CASKYPAEAFF. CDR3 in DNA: TGTGCCAGCAAATACCCGGCTGAAGCTTTCTTT.

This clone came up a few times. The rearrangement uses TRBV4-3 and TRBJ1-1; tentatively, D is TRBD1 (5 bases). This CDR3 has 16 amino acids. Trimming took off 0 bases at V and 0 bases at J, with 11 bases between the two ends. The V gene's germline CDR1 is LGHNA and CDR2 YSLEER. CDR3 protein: CASSQDTGRVNTEAFF. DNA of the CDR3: TGCGCCAGCAGCCAAGATACGGGACGGGTGAACACTGAAGCTTTCTTT.